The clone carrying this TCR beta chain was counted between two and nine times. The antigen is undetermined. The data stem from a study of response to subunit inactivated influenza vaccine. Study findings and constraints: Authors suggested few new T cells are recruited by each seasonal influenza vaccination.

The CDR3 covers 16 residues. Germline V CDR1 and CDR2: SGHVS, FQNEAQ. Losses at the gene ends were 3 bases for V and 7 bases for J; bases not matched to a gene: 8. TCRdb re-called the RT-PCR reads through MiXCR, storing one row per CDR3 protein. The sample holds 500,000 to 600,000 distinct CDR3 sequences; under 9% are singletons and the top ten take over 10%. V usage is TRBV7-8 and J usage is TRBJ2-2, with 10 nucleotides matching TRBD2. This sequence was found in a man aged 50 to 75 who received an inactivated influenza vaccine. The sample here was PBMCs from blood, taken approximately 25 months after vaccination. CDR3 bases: TGTGCCAGCAGCTTTTCCTCTAGCGGGAGCGTCGGGGAGCTGTTTTTT. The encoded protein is CASSFSSSGSVGELFF.